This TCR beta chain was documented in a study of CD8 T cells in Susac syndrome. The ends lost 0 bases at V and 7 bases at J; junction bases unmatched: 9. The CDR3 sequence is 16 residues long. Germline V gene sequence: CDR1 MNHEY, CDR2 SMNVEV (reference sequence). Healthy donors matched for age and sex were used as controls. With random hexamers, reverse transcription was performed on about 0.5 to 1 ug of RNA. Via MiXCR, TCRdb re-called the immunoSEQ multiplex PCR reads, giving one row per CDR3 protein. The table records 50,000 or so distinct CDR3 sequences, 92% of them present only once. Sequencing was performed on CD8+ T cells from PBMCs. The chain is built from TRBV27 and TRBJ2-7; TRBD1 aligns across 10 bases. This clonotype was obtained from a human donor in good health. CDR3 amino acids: CASSLSPGTGASEQYF. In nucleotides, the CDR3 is TGTGCCAGCAGTTTATCCCCCGGGACAGGGGCGTCTGAGCAGTACTTC.